This T cell receptor beta chain was found in a study of blood T cell repertoires in COVID-19. Study-wide background: Samples came from the United States, Italy and Spain, spanning acute and convalescent COVID-19. PBMCs, B-cell-depleted T cells, or T cells provided the cDNA or gDNA that made up the material.

Clones were read by immunoSEQ multiplex PCR, and TCRdb kept only the in-frame ones, dropping some. The data contain around 180,000 clones, approximately 80% of them singletons. The CDR3 consists of 15 residues. This chain uses TRBV21-1 with TRBJ1-2; the D call in the table, TRBD1, was not verified against the DNA. TRBV21-1 represents a pseudogene. This receptor was obtained from a human donor in a cohort sampled during active COVID-19. The sequenced sample was peripheral blood. CDR3 sequence: CASSKGTGTSYGYTF. Here the CDR3 DNA reads TGTGCCAGCAGCAAGGGGACAGGGACCTCTTATGGCTACACCTTC.